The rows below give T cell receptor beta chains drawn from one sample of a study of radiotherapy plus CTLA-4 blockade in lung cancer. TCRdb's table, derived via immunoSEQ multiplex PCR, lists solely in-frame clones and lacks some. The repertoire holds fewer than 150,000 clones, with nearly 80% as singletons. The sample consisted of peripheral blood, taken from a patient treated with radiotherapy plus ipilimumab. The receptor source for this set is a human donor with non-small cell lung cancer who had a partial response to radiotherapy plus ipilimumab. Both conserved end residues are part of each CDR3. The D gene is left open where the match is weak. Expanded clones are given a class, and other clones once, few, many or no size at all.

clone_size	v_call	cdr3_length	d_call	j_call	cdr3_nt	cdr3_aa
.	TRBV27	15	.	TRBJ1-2	TGTGCCAGCACCTCTCAAGCGGGGGACCCCTATGGCTACACCTTC	CASTSQAGDPYGYTF
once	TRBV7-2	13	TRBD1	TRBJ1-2	TGTGCCAGCAGCCCGATGACAGGGTATGGCTACACCTTC	CASSPMTGYGYTF
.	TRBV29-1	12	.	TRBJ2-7	TGCAGCGTCTACCGGGAGTCCTACGAGCAGTACTTC	CSVYRESYEQYF
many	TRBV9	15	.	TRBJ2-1	TGTGCCAGCAGCAACGGAGCGGCCGACTACAATGAGCAGTTCTTC	CASSNGAADYNEQFF
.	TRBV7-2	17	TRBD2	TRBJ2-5	TGTGCCAGCAGCCTGGGACTAGCGGGAGGGCGACAAGAGACCCAGTACTTC	CASSLGLAGGRQETQYF
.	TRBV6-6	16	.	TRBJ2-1	TGTGCCAGCAGTCCCCCGAAAACTAGAGTCCACAATGAGCAGTTCTTC	CASSPPKTRVHNEQFF
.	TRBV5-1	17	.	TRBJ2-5	TGCGCCAGCAGCTTAGCACCCTCAGGGGAGAGTAGGGAGACCCAGTACTTC	CASSLAPSGESRETQYF
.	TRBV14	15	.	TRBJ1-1	TGTGCCAGCAGCGTAGCTCCCAAGATGAACACTGAAGCTTTCTTT	CASSVAPKMNTEAFF
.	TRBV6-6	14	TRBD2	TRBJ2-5	TGTGCCAGCAGCCCATCGGGGGGTGAGAAGACCCAGTACTTC	CASSPSGGEKTQYF
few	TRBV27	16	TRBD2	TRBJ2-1	TGTGCCAGCAGTTTAAGGGTTGGCGGGAGGGCGTGGGAGCAGTTCTTC	CASSLRVGGRAWEQFF
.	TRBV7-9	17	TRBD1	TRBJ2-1	TGTGCCAGCAGCTTAAAACTCTCCAGGGGGCGCGTAGATGAGCAGTTCTTC	CASSLKLSRGRVDEQFF
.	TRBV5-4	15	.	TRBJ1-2	TGTGCCAGCCATTCAAGGCAGGGGCTTCCTCAGGGCTACACCTTC	CASHSRQGLPQGYTF
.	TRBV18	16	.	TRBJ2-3	TGTGCCAGCTCACCAGGCGGAGGGGGCGGCACAGATACGCAGTATTTT	CASSPGGGGGTDTQYF
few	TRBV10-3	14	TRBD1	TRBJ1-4	TGTGCCATCAGTGAAGGGACAGGGAATGAAAAACTGTTTTTT	CAISEGTGNEKLFF
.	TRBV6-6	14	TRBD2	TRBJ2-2	TGTGCCAGCCTCCAGCGGGGGACCACCGGGGAGCTGTTTTTT	CASLQRGTTGELFF
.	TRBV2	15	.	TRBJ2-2	TGTGCCAGCCCTACTTCGGAGGGTAACACCGGGGAGCTGTTTTTT	CASPTSEGNTGELFF
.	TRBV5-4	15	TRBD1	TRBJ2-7	TGTGCCAGCAGCCCGGTGACAGGGGGCTATGACGAGCAGTACTTC	CASSPVTGGYDEQYF
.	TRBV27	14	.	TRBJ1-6	TGTGCCAGCAGTTTATCGCGAACAGGTTCCGTCCTCCACTTT	CASSLSRTGSVLHF
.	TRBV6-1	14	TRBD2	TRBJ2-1	TGTGCCACACCCGGGACTAGCCGACTCAATGAGCAGTTCTTC	CATPGTSRLNEQFF
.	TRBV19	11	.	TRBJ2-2	TGTGCCAGTAGAAAGCCCGGGGAGCTGTTTTTT	CASRKPGELFF
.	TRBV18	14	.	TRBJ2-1	TGTGCCAGCTCACCGGGGCTAGGGCAGAATGAGCAGTTCTTC	CASSPGLGQNEQFF
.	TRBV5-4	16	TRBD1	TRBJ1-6	TGTGCCAGCAGCCCCTGGACAGGGGCCGATAATTCACCCCTCCACTTT	CASSPWTGADNSPLHF
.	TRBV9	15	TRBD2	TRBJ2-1	TGTGCCAGCAGCGTTAGTAGCGGGGGATACAATGAGCAGTTCTTC	CASSVSSGGYNEQFF